This TCR beta chain was found in a study of blood T cell repertoires in COVID-19. Data came from immunoSEQ multiplex PCR; TCRdb stores just in-frame clones and leaves some out. The table shows approximately 400,000 clones, with about 89% occurring only once. V lost 4 bases and J lost 8; bases outside the gene matches: 5. This CDR3 region has 14 residues. In germline, CDR1 is SGHVS, CDR2 FNYEAQ. The study drew participants aged about 18 to 95 years from approximately 23 US areas. Contact with a PCR-confirmed or clinician-diagnosed COVID-19 case occurred within 2 weeks of entry. The clonotype comes from a woman between 40 and 55 years old who had been exposed to COVID-19. The V and J genes are TRBV7-6 and TRBJ2-3; 11 positions agree with TRBD1. Sequenced material: PBMCs or T cells enriched from blood (not recorded which). The CDR3 DNA reads TGTGCCAGCAGCTCGACGGGACAGGGGGTTACGCAGTATTTT. This translates into CASSSTGQGVTQYF.